The source of this TCR beta chain is a study of blood T cell repertoires in COVID-19. Whole-study context: COVID-19 samples collected from the United States, Italy and Spain covered acute and convalescent phases. PBMCs, B-cell-depleted T cells, or T cells provided the cDNA or gDNA that made up the material.

Original methodology: Amplification of reference gene primers was used by the study to estimate nucleated cell counts. TCRdb's copy holds only in-frame clones and misses some; the assay was immunoSEQ multiplex PCR. V and J calls and clone size are copied from that table; D and trimming were computed from the DNA. The sample shows 150,000 to 200,000 clones, just under 90% of them seen only once. Germline trimming cut 4 bases from V and 7 bases from J; bases unmatched to any gene: 5. The CDR3 loop spans 14 amino acids. Germline CDR1 is SGHNT and CDR2 is YYREEE (reference sequence). The chain carries TRBV5-4 and TRBJ1-3, with 10 bases matching TRBD1. The receptor was isolated from a man aged 18 to 30 with active or convalescent COVID-19. Sequences were obtained from peripheral blood. The CDR3 loop is CASSTGTGVNTIYF. CDR3 DNA: TGTGCCAGCAGCACCGGGACAGGGGTGAACACCATATATTTT. Full variable domain (remainder filled in from reference TRBV5-4 and TRBJ1-3): ETGVTQSPTHLIKTRGQQVTLRCSSQSGHNTVSWYQQALGQGPQFIFQYYREEENGRGNFPPRFSGLQFPNYSSELNVNALELDDSALYLCASSTGTGVNTIYFGEGSWLTVV.